The 25 T cell receptor beta chains listed next were all sequenced from one sample in a study of T cells expressing NK-cell markers. TCRdb re-called the 5' RACE reads; every CDR3 protein appears as one record, without DNA. Its table records about 460,000 distinct CDR3 sequences. The sequencing sample was made of blood T cells: a sorted CD56 or NKG2C T cell subset, CD4+ or CD8+ T cells, or bulk PBMC T cells (not recorded which). These receptors came from a woman in her fifties or sixties in good health.

The chain's CDR3 is CASSQILANEQFF. The chain couples TRBV3-1 to TRBJ2-1. This CDR3 has 13 amino acids. Germline loops: CDR1 LGHDT, CDR2 YNNKEL (reference sequence).

The chain uses TRBV7-2 and TRBJ2-3; TCRdb returns TRBD2, unconfirmable since there is no DNA. The CDR3 sequence is 16 residues long. CDR1 is SGHTA and CDR2 is FQGNSA in the germline V gene. The CDR3: CASSVTSGGGADTQYF.

V usage is TRBV4-2 and J usage is TRBJ2-1; there is no DNA to check the TCRdb D call of TRBD1. From germline, CDR1 is LGHNA and CDR2 YNFKEQ. The CDR3 is 16 residues long. The CDR3 loop reads CASSQEGRTGYNEQFF.

The chain links TRBV20-1 to TRBJ2-7; without DNA, the TCRdb call of TRBD2 cannot be checked. The CDR3 has 15 residues. Germline lookup yields CDR1 DFQATT and CDR2 SNEGSKA (reference sequence). CDR3 region: CSARAPGTSYYEQYF.

V and J are TRBV15 and TRBJ2-1. The CDR3 consists of 13 residues. The germline V gene has CDR1 LNHNV and CDR2 YYDKDF (reference sequence). The CDR3 loop is CATSRDYYNEQFF.

This rearrangement joins TRBV5-6 to TRBJ1-6; TCRdb's D call of TRBD1 is untestable without DNA. Germline values: CDR1 SGHDT, CDR2 YYEEEE. The CDR3 sequence is 15 residues long. CDR3 amino acids: CASSWTGAVDSPLHF.

The chain is built from TRBV15 and TRBJ1-6. This CDR3 is 13 amino acids long. Germline values: CDR1 LNHNV, CDR2 YYDKDF (reference sequence). CDR3 region: CATSRGHNSPLHF. The complete variable domain, with remaining parts taken from reference TRBV15 and TRBJ1-6, reads DAMVIQNPRYQVTQFGKPVTLSCSQTLNHNVMYWYQQKSSQAPKLLFHYYDKDFNNEADTPDNFQSRRPNTSFCFLDIRSPGLGDTAMYLCATSRGHNSPLHFGNGTRLTVT.

CDR3 sequence reads: CASSLGSGETQYF. The chain has TRBV5-1 and TRBJ2-5. This CDR3 is 13 amino acids long. Germline V CDR1 and CDR2: SGHRS, YFSETQ. The whole variable domain, filled in from reference TRBV5-1 and TRBJ2-5, reads KAGVTQTPRYLIKTRGQQVTLSCSPISGHRSVSWYQQTPGQGLQFLFEYFSETQRNKGNFPGRFSGRQFSNSRSEMNVSTLELGDSALYLCASSLGSGETQYFGPGTRLLVL.

The chain recombines TRBV10-3 with TRBJ2-7; the D call of TRBD1 rests on TCRdb alone, since no DNA is present to check it. The CDR3 consists of 14 residues. Germline loops: CDR1 ENHRY, CDR2 SYGVKD. The CDR3 sequence is CAISSGTQGPEQYF.

The chain is built from TRBV7-8 and TRBJ2-3. This CDR3 region has 12 residues. Germline CDR1 reads SGHVS; CDR2 reads FQNEAQ. The CDR3 protein is CASGMGTDTQYF.

This rearrangement joins TRBV14 to TRBJ2-3; TCRdb names TRBD1, which stays unverified in the absence of DNA. Germline CDR1 and CDR2: SGHDN and FVKESK. The CDR3 totals 15 residues. CDR3 residues: CASSFRGQGRDTQYF.

The chain has TRBV20-1 and TRBJ2-7. The CDR3 runs to 12 residues. Germline V CDR1 and CDR2: DFQATT, SNEGSKA (reference sequence). Here the CDR3 reads CSAKVSSYEQYF.

The chain employs TRBV20-1 and TRBJ1-5; TCRdb indicates TRBD1, and absent DNA this call remains unverified. CDR1 is DFQATT, CDR2 SNEGSKA, per germline (reference sequence). CDR3 length: 16 amino acids. The CDR3 sequence is CSARDMPGDSNQPQHF.

The chain couples TRBV29-1 to TRBJ1-1; TCRdb's D gene call, TRBD1, goes unchecked for lack of DNA. CDR1 is SQVTM and CDR2 is ANQGSEA in the germline V gene. The CDR3 is made up of 14 amino acids. CDR3 sequence reads: CSVGSGARFTEAFF.

The chain has TRBV12-3 or TRBV12-4 and TRBJ2-1; the D call from TCRdb, TRBD1, cannot be confirmed without DNA. The CDR3 spans 17 residues. The CDR3: CASSLGQITGPYNEQFF.

This chain connects TRBV20-1 to TRBJ1-1. This CDR3 is 13 amino acids long. The germline V gene encodes CDR1 DFQATT and CDR2 SNEGSKA (reference sequence). This CDR3 reads CSAGPAVNTEAFF.

The rearrangement joins TRBV6-5 to TRBJ2-7; the D call from TCRdb, TRBD1, cannot be confirmed without DNA. Per germline, CDR1 MNHEY and CDR2 SVGAGI. There are 14 residues in the CDR3. CDR3 region: CASSYEGVAYEQYF.

V usage is TRBV12-3 or TRBV12-4 and J usage is TRBJ2-4. CDR3 length: 13 residues. CDR3 sequence reads: CASSLTAKNIQYF.

The chain carries TRBV5-1 and TRBJ1-2. The V gene's germline CDR1 is SGHRS and CDR2 YFSETQ. The CDR3 runs 15 residues. This CDR3 reads CASSLTRGCSYGYTF. Full variable domain (remainder filled in from reference TRBV5-1 and TRBJ1-2): KAGVTQTPRYLIKTRGQQVTLSCSPISGHRSVSWYQQTPGQGLQFLFEYFSETQRNKGNFPGRFSGRQFSNSRSEMNVSTLELGDSALYLCASSLTRGCSYGYTFGSGTRLTVV.

This chain uses TRBV19 with TRBJ2-3; TCRdb outputs TRBD2, but without DNA this stays unchecked. This CDR3 spans 17 amino acids. In germline, CDR1 is LNHDA, CDR2 SQIVND (reference sequence). The CDR3 sequence: CASSTTPWTSGSDTQYF.

This chain connects TRBV3-1 to TRBJ2-2; TCRdb indicates TRBD1, and absent DNA this call remains unverified. The CDR3 length is 18 residues. The germline V gene encodes CDR1 LGHDT and CDR2 YNNKEL (reference sequence). CDR3 region: CASSQEPTGPVNTGELFF.

V usage is TRBV24-1 and J usage is TRBJ2-1. Germline V gene data show CDR1 as KGHDR and CDR2 as SFDVKD. The CDR3 totals 15 residues. This CDR3 reads CATSDPILHGEEQFF.

This chain uses TRBV7-6 with TRBJ2-6; with no DNA, the TCRdb D assignment of TRBD2 cannot be verified. This CDR3 region has 17 residues. The germline CDR1 and CDR2 sequences are SGHVS and FNYEAQ. The CDR3 protein is CASSGLAGNFGANVLTF.

The chain has TRBV5-5 and TRBJ1-5; the D gene TCRdb calls, TRBD1, cannot be checked with no DNA. The CDR3 is 15 residues long. Germline CDR1 and CDR2: SGHKS and YYEKEE (reference sequence). CDR3: CASSIRGFSNQPQHF.

The rearrangement uses TRBV14 and TRBJ2-3. The CDR3 has 14 amino acids. Looked up from germline, CDR1 is SGHDN and CDR2 is FVKESK. The CDR3 sequence: CASSQIWRTDTQYF.